Shown below are 13 T cell receptor beta chains from a single sample sequenced in a study of T cell responses to AZD1222 COVID-19 vaccine. Data came from immunoSEQ multiplex PCR; TCRdb stores just in-frame clones and leaves some out. The sample shows roughly 150,000 clones, over 65% of them seen only once. The specimen was peripheral blood, collected on day 0 of AZD1222 vaccination. The receptors originated from an adult in good health.

The rearrangement links TRBV2 to TRBJ2-7; possible D gene TRBD1, 5 bases. Germline V gene sequence: CDR1 SNHLY, CDR2 FYNNEI. The CDR3 is made up of 14 amino acids. V dropped 7 bases and J dropped 4 bases, with 17 bases sitting between them. The CDR3 DNA reads TGTGCCAGCACAAGCGCCGACAGCGTGTACGAGCAGTACTTC. It yields the protein CASTSADSVYEQYF. The full variable domain, with the rest looked up from reference TRBV2 and TRBJ2-7, is EPEVTQTPSHQVTQMGQEVILRCVPISNHLYFYWYRQILGQKVEFLVSFYNNEISEKSEIFDDQFSVERPDGSNFTLKIRSTKLEDSAMYFCASTSADSVYEQYFGPGTRLTVT.

This chain uses TRBV6-1 with TRBJ1-5; D ambiguous. Germline-derived CDR1 and CDR2 are MNHNS and SASEGT. With 2 bases removed from V and 3 bases from J, the gap between germline ends came to 14 bases. This CDR3 comprises 16 residues. CDR3 nucleotides: TGTGCCAGCAGTGAAAGTCTGCAGGTCTTCAATCAGCCCCAGCATTTT. Translated, it gives CASSESLQVFNQPQHF.

The chain has TRBV19 and TRBJ1-1; 10 bases line up with TRBD1. V lost 3 bases to trimming and J lost 4 bases; unmatched junction nucleotides: 5. This CDR3 region has 15 residues. The germline CDR1 and CDR2 sequences are LNHDA and SQIVND (reference sequence). The CDR3 nucleotides read TGTGCCAGTAGTATGACAGGGGGCGGGGGCACTGAAGCTTTCTTT. It encodes CASSMTGGGGTEAFF.

The chain combines TRBV5-1 with TRBJ2-1, with D perhaps matching TRBD1 (8 bases). The CDR3 totals 16 residues. The V gene lost 3 bases and the J gene lost 9 bases, with 22 bases spanning the gap. Germline CDR1 is SGHRS and CDR2 is YFSETQ. The CDR3 nucleotides read TGCGCCAGCAGCTCCGGACAGGGAGGGTGGTTCGGTGAGCAGTTCTTC. This encodes CASSSGQGGWFGEQFF. Full variable domain (rest looked up from reference TRBV5-1 and TRBJ2-1): KAGVTQTPRYLIKTRGQQVTLSCSPISGHRSVSWYQQTPGQGLQFLFEYFSETQRNKGNFPGRFSGRQFSNSRSEMNVSTLELGDSALYLCASSSGQGGWFGEQFFGPGTRLTVL.

The CDR3 DNA reads as TGCGCCAGCAGCTTACAGCGGACAGGGGGTTACTATGGCTACACCTTC. Protein: CASSLQRTGGYYGYTF. The rearrangement uses TRBV5-1 and TRBJ1-2; TRBD1 matches at 10 bases. Per germline, CDR1 SGHRS and CDR2 YFSETQ. The trim removed 2 bases at V and 3 bases at J, leaving 7 bases unmatched. This CDR3 region has 16 residues.

V gene TRBV30 combines with J gene TRBJ1-2; D is possibly TRBD1 (6 bases). The V gene lost 3 bases and the J gene lost 3 bases, with 17 bases spanning the gap. Per germline, CDR1 GTSNPN and CDR2 SVGIG (reference sequence). This CDR3 has 15 amino acids. CDR3 in DNA: TGTGCCTGGAGCAGGGTCAGGGGAGGGGACTATGGCTACACCTTC. It is translated as CAWSRVRGGDYGYTF.

The J gene is TRBJ1-1, the V gene TRBV5-1; possible D gene TRBD1, 6 bases. Looked up from germline, CDR1 is SGHRS and CDR2 is YFSETQ. V was pared by 3 bases and J by 11 bases, with 20 bases between. The CDR3 consists of 14 residues. The CDR3 reads CASSSDSQGLAAFF. Written as DNA, the CDR3 is TGCGCCAGCAGCTCGGACAGTCAAGGGTTGGCCGCTTTCTTT.

This chain joins TRBV27 and TRBJ2-5; weak D call: TRBD2 (5 bases). V was clipped by 5 bases and J by 1 base, with 11 bases between them. Per the germline V gene, CDR1 is MNHEY and CDR2 is SMNVEV (reference sequence). The CDR3 length is 14 residues. In nucleotides, the CDR3 is TGTGCCAGCAGTGACGGGATCTCCCAAGAGACCCAGTACTTC. Translation gives CASSDGISQETQYF.

V is TRBV3-1 (or the pseudogene TRBV3-2) and J is TRBJ1-6; 9 bases are a match to TRBD1. The CDR3 spans 16 residues. With V trimmed by 1 base and J by 7 bases, 5 bases remained unmatched. Germline V gene data show CDR1 as LGHDT and CDR2 as YNNKEL (reference sequence). The chain's CDR3 is CASSQVGQGGNSPLHF. CDR3 in DNA: TGTGCCAGCAGCCAAGTGGGACAGGGCGGGAATTCACCCCTCCACTTT.

V and J are TRBV3-1 (or the pseudogene TRBV3-2) and TRBJ2-2; no firm D call. The CDR3 is made up of 14 amino acids. V shed 6 bases and J shed 5 bases, with 13 bases lying between them. In germline, CDR1 is LGHDT, CDR2 YNNKEL (reference sequence). The CDR3 sequence: CASSPSLGTGELFF. The CDR3, as DNA: TGTGCCAGCAGTCCATCTCTTGGAACCGGGGAGCTGTTTTTT.

This clone came up once. The chain uses TRBV6-5 and TRBJ1-4; 7 nucleotides line up with TRBD1. The CDR3 runs 15 residues. Trimming took 6 bases from V and 7 from J; bases not matched to a gene: 11. The germline V gene has CDR1 MNHEY and CDR2 SVGAGI. The CDR3 DNA sequence: TGTGCCAGCAGCACAAGACAGGGCGGAGGTGAAAAACTGTTTTTT. This translates into CASSTRQGGGEKLFF.

This clone was seen once. This chain links TRBV2 with TRBJ1-1; 7 bases agree with TRBD1. Germline CDR1 reads SNHLY; CDR2 reads FYNNEI. There are 14 residues in the CDR3. V lost 6 bases to trimming and J lost 1 base; unmatched junction nucleotides: 5. The CDR3 protein is CASSRQGKNTEAFF. The DNA for the CDR3 is TGTGCCAGCAGCCGACAGGGAAAGAACACTGAAGCTTTCTTT. Full variable domain (rest looked up from reference TRBV2 and TRBJ1-1): EPEVTQTPSHQVTQMGQEVILRCVPISNHLYFYWYRQILGQKVEFLVSFYNNEISEKSEIFDDQFSVERPDGSNFTLKIRSTKLEDSAMYFCASSRQGKNTEAFFGQGTRLTVV.

The chain carries TRBV6-5 and TRBJ2-1; 8 nucleotides agree with TRBD1. The CDR3 is made up of 14 amino acids. CDR1 and CDR2 from the germline V gene are MNHEY and SVGAGI. CDR3 sequence (DNA): TGTGCGGGCCAGATAGGACAGGGCTACAATGAGCAGTTCTTC. This encodes CAGQIGQGYNEQFF.